This paragraph reports one T cell receptor (beta chain). What antigen it recognizes has not been identified. No much larger clone is present one base from it, and per-base qualities are unavailable. This entry belongs to a study of blood T cell repertoires in COVID-19 (dated by TCRdb to 2020 to 2021). Looking at the study overall: Samples from collaborators originated in the United States, Italy and Spain and spanned both the acute and convalescent phases of COVID-19. Nearly every sample came with metadata listing a de-identified subject ID, COVID-19 status, age in years and sex. A freely available public database, intended as a resource for researchers studying the immune response to SARS-CoV-2, is where the repertoires were released. The prospective study material was composed of cDNA or gDNA derived from T cells, B-cell-depleted T cells, or PBMCs. Where available, HLA class I and class II types were obtained from metadata supplied by the sample provider rather than from assay-based typing. Subjects who had been exposed to COVID-19, were actively infected with it, or had recovered from it provided the deeply sampled blood TCRbeta repertoires that made up the dataset. Samples came from the ongoing ImmuneRACE study (first 160 participants) plus 1,254 subjects from 6 global collaborators.

V gives up 1 base and J gives up 10 bases, and the segment between their germline ends measures 7 bases. The CDR1 and CDR2 encoded by the germline V gene are LGHNA and YNFKEQ. The CDR3 has 11 amino acids, counting the end cysteine and phenylalanine. Solely the CDR3 DNA is kept, with 33 bases framed from the first base. Each collaborating institution followed its own protocols to collect whole blood in K2EDTA tubes. Collaborator samples were shipped for TCRbeta analysis as frozen whole blood, isolated PBMCs, or DNA extracted from either sample type. TCRbeta CDR3 regions were amplified from genomic DNA by means of the immunoSEQ Assay, a bias-controlled multiplex PCR. The authors' analysis ran thus. Nucleated cell counts per sample were estimated from amplification of reference gene primers within the assay. Sequence reads were collapsed and filtered to measure the absolute abundance of every unique TCRbeta CDR3 rearrangement. For each sample, productive Simpson clonality was calculated as the square root of Simpson's diversity index over productive rearrangements. TCRdb retrieved this table from immuneACCESS and kept in-frame rearrangements only. Not all clones are present; in checked studies, unresolved V genes account for under half, and no reason is known for the remainder. V and J calls and clone size are copied from that table; D and trimming were computed from the DNA. The sample table holds 150,000 to 200,000 clones, of which about nine tenths were seen once. Clones ranked in the top ten supply under 30% of the sample.

What the study reported, not specific to this receptor: The quantity of clinical and demographic metadata differed by source and by participant and was supplied without curation.

Recombination linked TRBV4-2 to TRBJ1-1; confidence is insufficient to name the D gene. This TCR was sampled from a man in his 60s with acute or convalescent COVID-19. Sequenced material: peripheral blood. The CDR3 region has the sequence CASSQGHRAFF. The DNA reads as follows: TGTGCCAGCAGCCAAGGGCACAGAGCTTTCTTT.